The clone carrying this T cell receptor beta chain was counted a few times. Antigen specificity is unknown. A second PCR, run for roughly 6 to 11 cycles, used a sample-barcoded 5' primer plus a J-beta primer mix. MiXCR, applied by TCRdb to the 5' RACE reads, yields one record per CDR3 protein. The sample carries 1.5 million to 1.9 million distinct CDR3 sequences, roughly 43% recorded once. This entry is derived from a study of blood T cells in healthy people across ages. The wider study: In model experiments, template switching was able to capture about one barcoded beta molecule for every two T cells that were present.

Study results and limitations: PBMCs went unsorted, and a conclusive naive versus antigen-experienced comparison was therefore prevented. The recorded TCR beta diversity per million T cells decreased in a roughly linear manner with age.

Germline values: CDR1 LGHDT, CDR2 YNNKEL (reference sequence). V lost 1 base and J lost 6, with 10 bases in between. The CDR3 consists of 13 residues. The rearrangement uses TRBV3-1 and TRBJ2-7; possibly TRBD2 for D (7 bases). Material: blood. The receptor was isolated from a woman younger than 35 in good health. DNA of the CDR3: TGTGCCAGCAGCCAAGTCGGGGGGCTCGAGCAGTACTTC. Residues: CASSQVGGLEQYF.